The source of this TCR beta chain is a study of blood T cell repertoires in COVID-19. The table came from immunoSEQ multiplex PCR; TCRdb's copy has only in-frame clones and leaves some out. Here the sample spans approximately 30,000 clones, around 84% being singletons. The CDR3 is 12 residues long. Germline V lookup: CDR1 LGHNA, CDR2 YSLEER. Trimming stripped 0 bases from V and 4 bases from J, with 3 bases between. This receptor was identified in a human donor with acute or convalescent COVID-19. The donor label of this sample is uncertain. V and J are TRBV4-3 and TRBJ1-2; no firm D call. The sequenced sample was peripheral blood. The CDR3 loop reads CASSQDFYGYTF. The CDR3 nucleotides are TGCGCCAGCAGCCAAGACTTCTATGGCTACACCTTC.